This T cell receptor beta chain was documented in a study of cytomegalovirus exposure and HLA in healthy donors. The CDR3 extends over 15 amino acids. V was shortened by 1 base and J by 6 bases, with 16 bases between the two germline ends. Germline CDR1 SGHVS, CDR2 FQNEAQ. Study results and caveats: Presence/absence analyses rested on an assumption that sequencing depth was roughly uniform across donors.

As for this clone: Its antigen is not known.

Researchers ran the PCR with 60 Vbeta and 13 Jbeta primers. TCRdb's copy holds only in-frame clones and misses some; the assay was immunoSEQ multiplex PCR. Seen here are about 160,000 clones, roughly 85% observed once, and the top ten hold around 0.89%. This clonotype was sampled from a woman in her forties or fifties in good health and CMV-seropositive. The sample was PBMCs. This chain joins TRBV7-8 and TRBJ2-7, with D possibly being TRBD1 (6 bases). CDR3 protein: CASSLGGHYQAEQYF. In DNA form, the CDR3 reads TGTGCCAGCAGCTTAGGGGGGCACTACCAGGCCGAGCAGTACTTC.